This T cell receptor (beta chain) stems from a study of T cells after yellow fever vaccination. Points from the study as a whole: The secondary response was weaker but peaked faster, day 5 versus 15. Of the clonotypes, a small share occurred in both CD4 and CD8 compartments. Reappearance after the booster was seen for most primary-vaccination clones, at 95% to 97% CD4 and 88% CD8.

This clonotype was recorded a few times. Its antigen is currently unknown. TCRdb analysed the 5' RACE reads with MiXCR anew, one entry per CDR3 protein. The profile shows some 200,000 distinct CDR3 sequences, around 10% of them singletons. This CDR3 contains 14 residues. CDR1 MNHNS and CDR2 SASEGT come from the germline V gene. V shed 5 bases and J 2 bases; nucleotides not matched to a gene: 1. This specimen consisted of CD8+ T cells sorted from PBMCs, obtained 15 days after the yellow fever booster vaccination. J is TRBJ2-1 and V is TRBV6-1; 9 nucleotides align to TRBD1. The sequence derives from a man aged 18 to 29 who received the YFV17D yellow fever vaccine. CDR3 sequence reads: CASSRTGAYNEQFF. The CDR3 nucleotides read TGTGCCAGCAGTAGGACAGGGGCCTACAATGAGCAGTTCTTC.